The 21 T cell receptor beta chains presented below share a single source sample, sequenced in a study of a mutant IDH1 vaccine in newly diagnosed glioma. Time point noted: baseline, week 1 (first vaccination visit). Treatment described: pre-vaccination baseline after standard-of-care therapy. TCRdb keeps only in-frame clones here, not all; method: immunoSEQ multiplex PCR. The table records around 67,000 clones, about four fifths of them present only once. This material consisted of peripheral blood mononuclear cells (PBMCs), taken from a glioma patient treated with radiotherapy, temozolomide or both. These receptors all stem from a woman between 18 and 29 years old with glioma. Some clones in this sample may be carry-over from other donors' samples.

The chain employs TRBV29-1 and TRBJ2-3; D is possibly TRBD2 (6 bases). The germline CDR1 and CDR2 sequences are SQVTM and ANQGSEA. The V gene lost 7 bases and the J gene lost 0 bases, with 35 bases spanning the gap. The CDR3 runs 21 residues. The CDR3 protein is CSARRSTLAEVPTPSTDTQYF. In DNA, the CDR3 is TGCAGCGCCCGGAGGTCTACTTTAGCGGAGGTACCAACCCCTAGCACAGATACGCAGTATTTT.

J is TRBJ1-2 and V is TRBV2, with a weak D call TRBD1 (5 bases). Germline-derived CDR1 and CDR2 are SNHLY and FYNNEI. The CDR3 covers 13 residues. The V end lost 3 bases, the J end lost 6 bases, and 11 bases lay between the germline ends. Here the CDR3 reads CASSEWQGDGYTF. In DNA form, the CDR3 reads TGTGCCAGCAGTGAGTGGCAGGGCGATGGCTACACCTTC.

The genes are TRBV27 and TRBJ2-1; D gene uncertain. The V gene's germline CDR1 is MNHEY and CDR2 SMNVEV (reference sequence). Trimming removed 6 bases from V and 1 base from J, with 10 bases in between. The CDR3 covers 14 residues. CDR3 coding DNA: TGTGCCAGCAGGGGTCTTGGATCCTACAATGAGCAGTTCTTC. This codes for CASRGLGSYNEQFF.

V is TRBV27 and J is TRBJ2-7, with D possibly being TRBD1 (6 bases). CDR1 and CDR2 from the germline V gene are MNHEY and SMNVEV (reference sequence). Trimming stripped 3 bases from V and 1 base from J, with 13 bases between. This CDR3 is built from 15 residues. CDR3 sequence (DNA): TGTGCCAGCAGTTTGTCGAGGGGGATTTCCTACGAGCAGTACTTC. Protein product: CASSLSRGISYEQYF.

The V gene is TRBV30, the J gene TRBJ2-3; D gene uncertain. CDR1 is GTSNPN and CDR2 is SVGIG in the germline V gene (reference sequence). Trimming removed 0 bases from V and 7 bases from J, with 5 bases in between. The CDR3 loop spans 11 amino acids. The CDR3: CAWSVEYTQYF. The DNA for the CDR3 is TGTGCCTGGAGTGTAGAGTATACGCAGTATTTT.

This chain links TRBV4-1 with TRBJ2-5; D call uncertain. This CDR3 spans 14 amino acids. V shed 3 bases and J shed 1 base, with 9 bases lying between them. Germline V gives CDR1 MGHRA, CDR2 YSYEKL. The CDR3 nucleotides are TGCGCCAGCAGCCATGATATCCTCCAAGAGACCCAGTACTTC. Translating it yields CASSHDILQETQYF.

This clone has just one count. The gene calls are TRBV6-5 and TRBJ1-4; 8 bases line up with TRBD1. The CDR3 is 13 amino acids. Trimming took 0 bases from V and 11 from J; bases not matched to a gene: 2. Germline V gives CDR1 MNHEY, CDR2 SVGAGI. CDR3 in DNA: TGTGCCAGCAGTTACTCGACAGGGGAGAAACTGTTTTTT. Its protein product is CASSYSTGEKLFF.

This clone was counted once. This chain uses TRBV6-5 with TRBJ2-7; 11 nucleotides match TRBD2. Trimming removed 5 bases from V and 7 bases from J; junction bases left unmatched: 7. This CDR3 contains 14 residues. Germline V gene sequence: CDR1 MNHEY, CDR2 SVGAGI. DNA for the CDR3: TGTGCCAGCAGTGTTAGCGGGGGGGCCTGGGAGCAGTACTTC. Amino acid sequence: CASSVSGGAWEQYF.

The V and J genes are TRBV27 and TRBJ1-5, with D perhaps TRBD1 (5 bases). Looked up from germline, CDR1 is MNHEY and CDR2 is SMNVEV (reference sequence). CDR3 length: 12 residues. V lost 3 bases and J 11 bases, leaving 11 bases between the germline ends. The CDR3 DNA sequence: TGTGCCAGCAGTTTCGGGGGGGGAGCCCAGCATTTT. It yields the protein CASSFGGGAQHF.

The chain employs TRBV2 and TRBJ1-1; D uncertain. The CDR3 is 10 amino acids. The germline V gene has CDR1 SNHLY and CDR2 FYNNEI. Trimming cost V 5 bases and J 6 bases, with 4 bases left between them. The CDR3 coding sequence is TGTGCCAGCAGTAGCGCTGAAGCTTTCTTT. It translates to CASSSAEAFF.

The chain couples TRBV5-1 to TRBJ2-3; a possible D gene is TRBD2 (5 bases). The CDR3 is made up of 16 amino acids. From germline, CDR1 is SGHRS and CDR2 YFSETQ. Trimming took 0 bases from V and 0 from J, leaving 11 bases between them. The CDR3 is CASSLDSGLSTDTQYF. The CDR3 DNA is TGCGCCAGCAGCTTGGACAGCGGTCTAAGCACAGATACGCAGTATTTT.

The rearrangement links TRBV5-1 to TRBJ2-7, with D perhaps TRBD1 or TRBD2 (5 bases each). This CDR3 spans 12 amino acids. Germline CDR1 and CDR2: SGHRS and YFSETQ. V was pared by 3 bases and J by 6 bases, with 10 bases between. The CDR3 nucleotides are TGCGCCAGCAGCTCTGCAGGGACCGAGCAGTACTTC. Translating it yields CASSSAGTEQYF.

V usage is TRBV2 and J usage is TRBJ1-5; D remains ambiguous. The CDR3 loop spans 15 amino acids. The germline CDR1 and CDR2 sequences are SNHLY and FYNNEI. The ends were cut back, 4 bases at V and 3 bases at J, with 13 bases in the middle. CDR3 protein: CASSVWADYNQPQHF. DNA for the CDR3: TGTGCCAGCAGTGTTTGGGCAGACTACAATCAGCCCCAGCATTTT.

The V gene is TRBV4-1, the J gene TRBJ2-7; perhaps TRBD1 as D (5 bases). The germline V gene has CDR1 MGHRA and CDR2 YSYEKL. CDR3 length equals 15 residues. Between the trimmed V and J ends, which lost 0 bases and 6 bases, there was a span of 15 bases. DNA of the CDR3: TGCGCCAGCAGCCAAGATCGGCAGGGAAGGTTCGAGCAGTACTTC. Encoded protein: CASSQDRQGRFEQYF.

This rearrangement joins TRBV2 to TRBJ2-6; 7 bases map to TRBD2. V dropped 10 bases and J dropped 2; count of bases not matched to a gene: 8. This CDR3 comprises 15 residues. Germline V gene sequence: CDR1 SNHLY, CDR2 FYNNEI. CDR3 coding DNA: TGTGCCATCTGGGGGGGAACGGCTGGGGCCAACGTCCTGACTTTC. This gives the protein CAIWGGTAGANVLTF.

This rearrangement joins TRBV6-1 to TRBJ1-5, with D uncertain. Between the trimmed V and J ends, which lost 0 bases and 3 bases, there was a span of 9 bases. The CDR3 has 15 residues. CDR1 and CDR2 from the germline V gene are MNHNS and SASEGT. The CDR3 coding sequence is TGTGCCAGCAGTGAAGCCGGAGGGTACAATCAGCCCCAGCATTTT. It specifies CASSEAGGYNQPQHF.

Only a few counts were recorded for this clone. This rearrangement joins TRBV4-1 to TRBJ1-5; D gene unclear. The CDR3 consists of 15 residues. Germline loops: CDR1 MGHRA, CDR2 YSYEKL. Trimming took 3 bases from V and 0 from J, leaving 9 bases between them. Written as DNA, the CDR3 is TGCGCCAGCAGCCAGTCACATCCTAGCAATCAGCCCCAGCATTTT. Translating gives CASSQSHPSNQPQHF.

The chain employs TRBV7-3 and TRBJ2-1, with 12 bases that match TRBD2. The CDR3 is made up of 16 amino acids. Germline V gives CDR1 SGHTA, CDR2 FQGTGA. V lost 2 bases to trimming and J lost 9 bases; unmatched junction nucleotides: 8. The CDR3 nucleotides are TGTGCCAGCAGCTTACTAGCGGGAGGGTCCTTGCCTGAGCAGTTCTTC. Protein product: CASSLLAGGSLPEQFF.

V is TRBV11-3 and J is TRBJ2-1; D gene uncertain. V was trimmed by 3 bases and J by 3 bases, leaving 15 bases between them. The CDR3 totals 16 residues. Germline CDR1 reads SGHNT; CDR2 reads YENEEA. The DNA for the CDR3 is TGTGCCAGCAGCTTCGTAGACGAGCCCTACTACAATGAGCAGTTCTTC. Its translation is CASSFVDEPYYNEQFF.

This clone was counted only a few times. The chain is built from TRBV29-1 and TRBJ2-7; D gene uncertain. The CDR3 is 11 residues long. Germline V gene sequence: CDR1 SQVTM, CDR2 ANQGSEA. Trimming removed 3 bases at V and 2 bases at J, with 5 bases between. CDR3 loop: CSVDAAYEQYF. The CDR3 DNA reads TGCAGCGTTGACGCCGCCTACGAGCAGTACTTC.

This clone showed up just a few times. The genes are TRBV6-1 and TRBJ2-7, with D possibly being TRBD1 (5 bases). The CDR3 totals 13 residues. Germline CDR1 is MNHNS and CDR2 is SASEGT. With 7 bases removed from V and 0 bases from J, the gap between germline ends came to 10 bases. CDR3 DNA sequence: TGTGCCAGCAACTATGACAGCTCCTACGAGCAGTACTTC. This sequence encodes CASNYDSSYEQYF.